One TCR beta chain is described in this entry. CDR1 and CDR2 from the germline V gene are SNHLY and FYNNEI. With 3 bases removed from V and 7 bases from J, the gap between germline ends came to 10 bases. The CDR3 is made up of 13 amino acids. The authors' processing: Estimation of nucleated cell counts was performed using reference gene primer amplification. Sequencing used immunoSEQ multiplex PCR; TCRdb keeps in-frame clones, though not all of them. V and J calls and clone size are those listed in that table; D and trimming were worked out from the DNA. The sample gives over 85,000 clones, 87% of which show up once; under 1.2% is in the top ten. This entry is derived from a study of blood T cell repertoires in COVID-19. At the level of the study: Samples representing acute and convalescent COVID-19 were sourced from the United States, Italy and Spain.

This chain joins TRBV2 and TRBJ1-5, with D possibly TRBD1 on 5 matching bases. Sequencing used peripheral blood. This TCR derives from a human donor in a cohort sampled during active COVID-19. The CDR3 nucleotides read TGTGCCAGCAGTGAGGGGCAAGGGCAGCCCCAGCATTTT. It is translated as CASSEGQGQPQHF.